The subject of this entry is one T cell receptor beta chain. These data are taken from a study of shared clonotypes between healthy human individuals. TCRdb's table, derived via immunoSEQ multiplex PCR, lists solely in-frame clones and lacks some. The sample lists hundreds of thousands of clones, 60% to 75% occurring once. V was shortened by 5 bases and J by 9 bases, with 11 bases between the two germline ends. Germline values: CDR1 MDHEN, CDR2 SYDVKM. This CDR3 has 12 amino acids. The chain links TRBV28 to TRBJ2-1; a weak D match, TRBD1 (5 bases). The sequenced sample was memory CD4+ T cells sorted from blood. Noted subset: CD45RA-negative fraction. The source of this sequence is a young woman in good health. CDR3 region: CASSIWGGEQFF. The CDR3 bases are TGTGCCAGCAGTATCTGGGGCGGTGAGCAGTTCTTC.